This TCR beta chain was found in a study of vaccination effects on CD4 cells after COVID-19. Study background: Each participant received a vaccine that was either BNT162b2 or mRNA-1273, given as two doses. The study's findings and limits: Early timepoints after infection were absent, and convalescent patients were few in the study. Healthy vaccinees had only 1 of 255 vaccine-induced clones cross-react with common cold coronaviruses.

This clone showed up just once. The antigen is unknown. Some clones are missing from TCRdb's copy, which holds only in-frame ones; the method was immunoSEQ multiplex PCR. The repertoire holds approximately 54,000 clones, with around 86% as singletons. Trimming took off 8 bases at V and 4 bases at J, with 21 bases between the two ends. This CDR3 region has 15 residues. The V gene's germline CDR1 is SGDLS and CDR2 YYNGEE. Expansion with viral peptide pools was applied to antigen-specific CD4+ T cells by the ViraFEST assay prior to sequencing. Culturing for about 10 days preceded CD4+ T cell isolation. The sequencing here drew on CD4+ T cells from PBMCs cultured with HCoV-229E spike peptides, taken before COVID-19 vaccination. This TCR was sampled from a human donor who received a COVID-19 vaccine. The chain carries TRBV9 and TRBJ1-1; perhaps TRBD1 as D (5 bases). The CDR3 sequence is CASGVLAQGVTEAFF. CDR3 DNA: TGTGCCAGTGGGGTGCTCGCGCAGGGCGTCACTGAAGCTTTCTTT.